The 5 T cell receptor beta chains presented below share a single source sample, sequenced in a study of cytomegalovirus exposure and HLA in healthy donors. 60 Vbeta and 13 Jbeta primers were used in PCR. Repertoires were generated with immunoSEQ multiplex PCR, while TCRdb's copy carries only in-frame clones and drops some. The table records over 150,000 clones, approximately 81% of them present only once. The source material was PBMCs. These receptors were taken from a man aged 25 to 40 in good health and CMV-seropositive.

Regarding this clone: Relative to the germline gene, one junction end is altered; a read error may explain this. The J gene is TRBJ1-1, the V gene TRBV7-9, with D perhaps matching TRBD1 (6 bases). The germline V gene has CDR1 SEHNR and CDR2 FQNEAQ (reference sequence). This CDR3 comprises 12 residues. CDR3 loop: CSSKGGNTEAFF. In nucleotides, the CDR3 is TGTTCCAGCAAAGGGGGAAACACTGAAGCTTTCTTT. The complete variable domain, with remaining parts taken from reference TRBV7-9 and TRBJ1-1, reads DTGVSQNPRHKITKRGQNVTFRCDPISEHNRLYWYRQTLGQGPEFLTYFQNEAQLEKSRLLSDRFSAERPKGSFSTLEIQRTEQGDSAMYLCSSKGGNTEAFFGQGTRLTVV.

V and J are TRBV30 and TRBJ2-1; possible D gene TRBD2, 6 bases. The germline gives CDR1 GTSNPN, CDR2 SVGIG (reference sequence). The V end lost 2 bases, the J end lost 9 bases, and 17 bases lay between the germline ends. The CDR3 sequence is 14 residues long. CDR3: CAWSLRGSHSEQFF. CDR3 coding DNA: TGTGCCTGGAGTCTTCGGGGGAGCCATAGTGAGCAGTTCTTC.

V is TRBV6-5 and J is TRBJ1-1, with 10 bases aligning to TRBD1. The CDR3 loop spans 14 amino acids. The germline V gene encodes CDR1 MNHEY and CDR2 SVGAGI. J was trimmed by 1 base and V by 8 bases; bases with no gene match: 4. The CDR3 region has the DNA TGTGCCAGCGGGACAGGGGCGGGGAACACTGAAGCTTTCTTT. Its translation: CASGTGAGNTEAFF.

The CDR3 region is CASSGLAENTDTQYF. The CDR3 nucleotides are TGTGCCAGCAGTGGACTAGCGGAGAACACAGATACGCAGTATTTT. The chain is built from TRBV5-6 and TRBJ2-3; the match to TRBD2 covers 10 bases. The CDR3 totals 15 residues. The V gene end was trimmed by 5 bases and the J gene end by 2 bases; junction bases not matched to a gene: 5. Germline-derived CDR1 and CDR2 are SGHDT and YYEEEE. Looking up the rest from reference TRBV5-6 and TRBJ2-3 gives the full variable domain: DAGVTQSPTHLIKTRGQQVTLRCSPKSGHDTVSWYQQALGQGPQFIFQYYEEEERQRGNFPDRFSGHQFPNYSSELNVNALLLGDSALYLCASSGLAENTDTQYFGPGTRLTVL.

The chain couples TRBV2 to TRBJ2-7, with D tentatively TRBD2 (5 bases). The CDR3 runs 13 residues. Germline V CDR1 and CDR2: SNHLY, FYNNEI. Trimming removed 1 base at V and 7 bases at J, with 11 bases between. The CDR3 nucleotides read TGTGCCAGCAGTGAAGAAGTAGCGCGGGAGCAGTACTTC. Protein sequence: CASSEEVAREQYF.